Within the sample, the clone carrying this T cell receptor beta chain is medium-sized. This entry comes from a study of blood T cell repertoires in COVID-19. Study context: The study drew acute and convalescent COVID-19 samples from the United States, Italy and Spain. PBMCs, B-cell-depleted T cells, or T cells provided the cDNA or gDNA that made up the material.

In the authors' workflow: Amplification from reference gene primers served as the basis for estimated nucleated cell counts. Assay: immunoSEQ multiplex PCR; the TCRdb copy retains only in-frame clones and omits some. V and J calls and clone size are copied from that table; D and trimming were computed from the DNA. The top ten hold around 7.9% of the sample, which has around 74,000 clones, 70% to 90% seen once. The germline V gene encodes CDR1 SGHTA and CDR2 FQGNSA. This CDR3 has 19 amino acids. The V gene lost 4 bases and the J gene lost 0 bases, with 24 bases spanning the gap. This clonotype originated in a young man with acute or convalescent COVID-19. This chain connects TRBV7-2 to TRBJ2-5, with D perhaps TRBD2 (6 bases). Material: peripheral blood. For the CDR3, the DNA is TGTGCCAGCAGCTCCGTAGTTGGAGGGAGGCCCCGGTACCAAGAGACCCAGTACTTC. It is translated as CASSSVVGGRPRYQETQYF.